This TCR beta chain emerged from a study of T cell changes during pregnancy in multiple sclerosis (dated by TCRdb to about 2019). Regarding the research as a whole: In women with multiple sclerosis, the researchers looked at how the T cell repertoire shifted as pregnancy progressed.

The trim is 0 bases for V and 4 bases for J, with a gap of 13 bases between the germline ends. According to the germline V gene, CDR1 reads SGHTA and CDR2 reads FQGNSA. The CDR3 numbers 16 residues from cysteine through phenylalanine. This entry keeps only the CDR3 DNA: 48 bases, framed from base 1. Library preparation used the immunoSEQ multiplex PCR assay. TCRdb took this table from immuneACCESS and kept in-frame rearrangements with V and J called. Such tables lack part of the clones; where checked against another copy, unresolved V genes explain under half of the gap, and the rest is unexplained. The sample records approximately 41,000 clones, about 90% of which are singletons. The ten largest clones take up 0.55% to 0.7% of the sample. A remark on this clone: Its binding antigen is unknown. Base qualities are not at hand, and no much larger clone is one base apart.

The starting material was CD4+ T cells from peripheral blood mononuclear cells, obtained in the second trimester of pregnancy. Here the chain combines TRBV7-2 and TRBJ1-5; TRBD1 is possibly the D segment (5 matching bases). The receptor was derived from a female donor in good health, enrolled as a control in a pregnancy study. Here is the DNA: TGTGCCAGCAGCTTAGCCATGGCAGGGCGTAATCAGCCCCAGCATTTT. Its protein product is CASSLAMAGRNQPQHF.